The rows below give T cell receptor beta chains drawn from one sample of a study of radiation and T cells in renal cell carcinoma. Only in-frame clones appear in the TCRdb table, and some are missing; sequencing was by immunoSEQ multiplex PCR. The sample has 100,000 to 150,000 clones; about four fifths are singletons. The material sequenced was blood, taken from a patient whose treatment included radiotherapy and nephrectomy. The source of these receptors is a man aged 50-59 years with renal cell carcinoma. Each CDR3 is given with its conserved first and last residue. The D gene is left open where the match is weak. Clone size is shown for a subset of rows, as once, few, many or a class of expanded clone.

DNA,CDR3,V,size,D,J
TGCGCCAGCAGCGCCGGACTAGCGGGGAGACAAGAGACCCAGTACTTC,CASSAGLAGRQETQYF,TRBV5-1,medium-sized,TRBD2,TRBJ2-5
TGCGCCAGCGCCTCTAGCGGGAGGGTCACCGGGGAGCTGTTTTTT,CASASSGRVTGELFF,TRBV10-2,NA,TRBD2,TRBJ2-2
TGTGCCAGCAGCCCACGGGTCGGGGGCGGAGAGACCCAGTACTTC,CASSPRVGGGETQYF,TRBV5-4,NA,NA,TRBJ2-5
TGTGCCAGCAGTCCTCGGGGACTCCTGACTCAGTCGTACTTC,CASSPRGLLTQSYF,TRBV27,NA,NA,TRBJ2-4
TGTGCCAGCAGCCCAGGGACGGTAGGAGATACGCAGTATTTT,CASSPGTVGDTQYF,TRBV11-3,NA,NA,TRBJ2-3
NA,CASSSSPRTPLEAFF,TRBV27,NA,NA,TRBJ1-1
TGTGCCAGCAGAAGTTTAGCCTCCGGCGGATTCTTC,CASRSLASGGFF,TRBV2,NA,NA,TRBJ2-1
TGTGCCAGCAGTTGGGAAGTAAATGAAAAACTGTTTTTT,CASSWEVNEKLFF,TRBV28,NA,NA,TRBJ1-4
TGCGCCAGCAGTGTGGGACCGTTGACAAACACTGAAGCTTTCTTT,CASSVGPLTNTEAFF,TRBV10-2,NA,NA,TRBJ1-1
TGCGCCAGCGGCGATTGGGGCGGTGGGGCCAACGTCCTGACTTTC,CASGDWGGGANVLTF,TRBV5-1,NA,NA,TRBJ2-6
TGTGCCAGCTCACCACCGGCGGGGCAGGGTGGCTACACCTTC,CASSPPAGQGGYTF,TRBV18,NA,NA,TRBJ1-2
TGTGCCAGCAGTGAACGACCTCAAGAGACCCAGTACTTC,CASSERPQETQYF,TRBV6-1,NA,NA,TRBJ2-5
TGTGCCAGCAGTGACAGACAGGGGCGTCCCCTCCAGTACTTC,CASSDRQGRPLQYF,TRBV6-1,few,TRBD1,TRBJ2-4
TGTGCCAGTAGCGGGGGTTTTACCGGGGAGCTGTTTTTT,CASSGGFTGELFF,TRBV5-4,NA,TRBD2,TRBJ2-2
TGTGCCAGCAGCACGCGACAGGGGTTCGCCGGGGAGCTGTTTTTT,CASSTRQGFAGELFF,TRBV7-3,NA,TRBD1,TRBJ2-2
TGTGCCAGCAGCTTAGTGGGGGCTGGACACACTGAAGCTTTCTTT,CASSLVGAGHTEAFF,TRBV11-2,NA,NA,TRBJ1-1
TGTGCCAGCAGTCAACTAGTATCTGGGGCCAACGTCCTGACTTTC,CASSQLVSGANVLTF,TRBV6-5,NA,NA,TRBJ2-6
TGCGCCACGGGGACTAGCGGGGGCCCCACGACAGATACGCAGTATTTT,CATGTSGGPTTDTQYF,TRBV5-1,NA,TRBD2,TRBJ2-3
TGTGCCAGCAGCTCCGCACCCGGAGATGGCTACACCTTC,CASSSAPGDGYTF,TRBV7-9,NA,NA,TRBJ1-2
TGCGCCAGCAGCCCGGGGACAGCAGTATATGGCTACACCTTC,CASSPGTAVYGYTF,TRBV5-1,NA,TRBD1,TRBJ1-2
TGTGCCACCAGCGGACAGAAAAATTCACCCCTCCACTTT,CATSGQKNSPLHF,TRBV6-5,NA,NA,TRBJ1-6
TGTGCCAGTAGTATAAAAACAGCCGACTATGGCTACACCTTC,CASSIKTADYGYTF,TRBV19,NA,NA,TRBJ1-2
TGTGCCAGCAGCCCCGGGCGGGTATTGGGCGGTGAGCAGTTCTTC,CASSPGRVLGGEQFF,TRBV9,NA,NA,TRBJ2-1
TGCGCCAGCACTTCGGGACCAGCTAACTATGGCTACACCTTC,CASTSGPANYGYTF,TRBV5-1,NA,NA,TRBJ1-2
TGTGCCAGCAGCCCCAGGGTCCAAGAACCAGGCACTGAAGCTTTCTTT,CASSPRVQEPGTEAFF,TRBV11-2,NA,NA,TRBJ1-1
TGTGCCAGTAGTACCTTGACAGGGGTGAACGAAAAACTGTTTTTT,CASSTLTGVNEKLFF,TRBV19,NA,TRBD1,TRBJ1-4
TGTGCCAGCAGCTTAGCGGGAGTAGCCTACGAGCAGTACTTC,CASSLAGVAYEQYF,TRBV5-4,NA,TRBD2,TRBJ2-7
TGTGCCAGCAGCCAAGATCGGTTCAATGAGCAGTTCTTC,CASSQDRFNEQFF,TRBV4-2,NA,NA,TRBJ2-1
TGTGCCAGTAGTGTTGACAGGCTGGCTTCCCCCCTCCACTTT,CASSVDRLASPLHF,TRBV19,NA,NA,TRBJ1-6
TGTGCCAGCAGCCCCAGCGTTGGCGTATCGGCCGGGGAGCTGTTTTTT,CASSPSVGVSAGELFF,TRBV7-8,NA,NA,TRBJ2-2
TGTGCCTGGACTCCCGGGGAGGTTTACGAGCAGTACTTC,CAWTPGEVYEQYF,TRBV30,NA,NA,TRBJ2-7
TGTGCCAGCAGTCCCCATGGTGAGGGGGGTGAAAAACTGTTTTTT,CASSPHGEGGEKLFF,TRBV6-5,few,NA,TRBJ1-4
TGTGCCTGGAGTGTTAGGGTCGGCGAAAAACTGTTTTTT,CAWSVRVGEKLFF,TRBV30,NA,NA,TRBJ1-4
TGTGCCAGCAGCTTAACTGATGGGTCCTACAATGAGCAGTTCTTC,CASSLTDGSYNEQFF,TRBV7-9,NA,NA,TRBJ2-1
TGTGCCAGCAGCCCCAGGGGGCTTAGGGTTAGCAATCAGCCCCAGCATTTT,CASSPRGLRVSNQPQHF,TRBV11-2,NA,TRBD1,TRBJ1-5
TGTGCCAGCAGCCCTGAAGGGGCGGTTTATGGCTACACCTTC,CASSPEGAVYGYTF,TRBV7-2,NA,NA,TRBJ1-2
TGTGCCAGCAGCTCGGACAGGGGGAATCAGCCCCAGCATTTT,CASSSDRGNQPQHF,TRBV6-5,many,TRBD1,TRBJ1-5
TGCAGCGTTGCGAATAGCGGGAGGGCCGGGGAGACCCAGTACTTC,CSVANSGRAGETQYF,TRBV29-1,NA,TRBD2,TRBJ2-5
TGTGCCAGCAGCACTGAAAGAGATAGGAGTTGGGGACAGTACTTC,CASSTERDRSWGQYF,TRBV2,NA,NA,TRBJ2-7
TGCGCCAGCAGCTTGACCAGCGGGAGCGGTAGTGATACGCAGTATTTT,CASSLTSGSGSDTQYF,TRBV5-1,NA,TRBD2,TRBJ2-3